This TCR beta chain emerged from a study of blood T cells in healthy people across ages. Broader study findings: The study could not conclusively compare naive and antigen-experienced cells, given its unsorted PBMCs. Naive T cell percentage by flow cytometry tracked strongly with beta diversity.

This CDR3 has 16 amino acids. Germline V gene data show CDR1 as SGHVS and CDR2 as FQNEAQ. About this clonotype: As yet, its antigen is unknown.

Next came a second PCR, run for 7 to 11 cycles, which used a sample-barcoded 5' primer along with a J-beta primer mix. All cDNA molecules were each tagged by a template-switch adaptor with 12 random nucleotides. MiXCR was run by TCRdb on the 5' RACE reads, yielding one entry per CDR3 protein. The sample yields about 900,000 distinct CDR3 sequences, around 48% seen once. The specimen sequenced was blood. The chain uses TRBV7-8 and TRBJ2-1; D possibly corresponds to TRBD2 (6 bases). The DNA matches TRBJ2-7 better at its end, which makes the J call doubtful. The TCR was taken from a man aged 30-40 years in good health. The CDR3 DNA follows: TGTGCCAGCAGCTTAAAAATCGGGAGCTCCTACAATGAGCAGTACTTC. It translates to CASSLKIGSSYNEQYF.